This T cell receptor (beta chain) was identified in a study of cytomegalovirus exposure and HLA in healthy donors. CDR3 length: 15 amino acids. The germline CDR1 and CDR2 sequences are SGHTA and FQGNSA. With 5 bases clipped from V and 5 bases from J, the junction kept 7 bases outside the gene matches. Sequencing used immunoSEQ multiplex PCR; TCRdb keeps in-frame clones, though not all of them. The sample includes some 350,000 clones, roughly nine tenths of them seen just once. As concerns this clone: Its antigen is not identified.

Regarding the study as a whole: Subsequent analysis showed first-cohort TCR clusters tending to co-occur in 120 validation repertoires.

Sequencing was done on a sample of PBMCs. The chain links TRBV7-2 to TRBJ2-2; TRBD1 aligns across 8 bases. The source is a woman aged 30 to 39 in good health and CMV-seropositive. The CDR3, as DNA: TGTGCCAGCAGCCCCGGACAGGGCGAAACCGGGGAGCTGTTTTTT. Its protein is CASSPGQGETGELFF.